The clone carrying this TCR beta chain was picked up many times. J gave up 8 bases and V 1 base, and 9 bases lay outside the gene matches. The CDR3 loop spans 16 amino acids. CDR1 is MGHRA and CDR2 is YSYEKL in the germline V gene. The sample comes from a study of T cells in Graves' hyperthyroidism and ophthalmopathy. Amplified TCR beta CDR3 regions came from RNA transcripts. When the TCR CDR3 underwent first-round RT-PCR, the HTBI primer set was used. In TCRdb, the multiplex PCR reads were re-called with MiXCR into one record per CDR3 protein. The sample gives about 410,000 distinct CDR3 sequences, 14% to 15% of which show up once; roughly 13% is in the top ten.

The TCR was taken from a man between 18 and 35 years old with Graves' ophthalmopathy. The specimen was blood. This chain uses TRBV4-1 with TRBJ2-1; TRBD1 matches 9 bases. The CDR3 coding sequence is TGCGCCAGCAGCCAAGTAGGGACAGGGAGTGAGTATGAGCAGTTCTTC. It codes for CASSQVGTGSEYEQFF.